Listed below are T cell receptor beta chains from one sample, sequenced in a study of cytomegalovirus exposure and HLA in healthy donors. Method: immunoSEQ multiplex PCR; TCRdb's copy keeps in-frame clones and lacks some. Counted here are over 150,000 clones, 78% occurring once; the ten biggest clones make up around 14%. Specimen: PBMCs. The origin of the receptors is a woman aged 45-65 years in good health and CMV-seropositive. CDR3s include the opening cysteine and the closing phenylalanine or tryptophan. Each record gives: V gene, clone size, D gene, J gene, CDR3 protein, CDR3 DNA. D genes are given only for firm matches. Only part of the rows carry a size: once, few, many, or a class if the clone is expanded.

V gene: TRBV6-5
clone size: .
D gene: TRBD2
J gene: TRBJ2-1
CDR3 protein: CASSLLAGQGRNEQFF
CDR3 DNA: TGTGCCAGCAGTTTATTAGCGGGGCAGGGCCGCAATGAGCAGTTCTTC

V gene: TRBV5-1
clone size: .
D gene: TRBD2
J gene: TRBJ2-5
CDR3 protein: CASSLGTSGGAAETQYF
CDR3 DNA: TGCGCCAGCAGCTTGGGGACTAGCGGGGGGGCCGCGGAGACCCAGTACTTC

V gene: TRBV19
clone size: once
D gene: .
J gene: TRBJ1-5
CDR3 protein: CASSKGPGEGDQPQHF
CDR3 DNA: TGTGCCAGTAGTAAGGGCCCAGGGGAGGGGGATCAGCCCCAGCATTTT

V gene: TRBV5-4
clone size: .
D gene: .
J gene: TRBJ2-2
CDR3 protein: CASSDGGGNTGELFF
CDR3 DNA: TGTGCCAGCAGCGATGGAGGGGGCAACACCGGGGAGCTGTTTTTT

V gene: TRBV10-3
clone size: .
D gene: .
J gene: TRBJ1-5
CDR3 protein: CAISEPNQPQHF
CDR3 DNA: TGTGCCATCAGTGAGCCGAATCAGCCCCAGCATTTT

V gene: TRBV5-1
clone size: .
D gene: .
J gene: TRBJ1-3
CDR3 protein: CASSLGVNRNTIYF
CDR3 DNA: TGCGCCAGCAGCTTGGGCGTGAATAGAAACACCATATATTTT

V gene: TRBV7-9
clone size: .
D gene: TRBD1
J gene: TRBJ2-1
CDR3 protein: CASSSGQGYNEQFF
CDR3 DNA: TGTGCCAGCAGCTCGGGACAGGGGTACAATGAGCAGTTCTTC

V gene: TRBV5-6
clone size: .
D gene: TRBD2
J gene: TRBJ2-1
CDR3 protein: CASSLDVAGGVYNEQFF
CDR3 DNA: TGTGCCAGCAGCTTGGACGTAGCGGGGGGGGTATACAATGAGCAGTTCTTC

V gene: TRBV27
clone size: .
D gene: TRBD1
J gene: TRBJ1-3
CDR3 protein: CASSTGTGYFGSGNTIYF
CDR3 DNA: TGTGCCAGCAGCACCGGGACAGGGTATTTCGGCTCTGGAAACACCATATATTTT

V gene: TRBV7-9
clone size: .
D gene: .
J gene: TRBJ1-1
CDR3 protein: CASSLGGGNTEAFF
CDR3 DNA: TGTGCCAGCAGCCTGGGGGGGGGAAACACTGAAGCTTTCTTT

V gene: TRBV29-1
clone size: .
D gene: TRBD2
J gene: TRBJ2-1
CDR3 protein: CSVLGLAGGEQFF
CDR3 DNA: TGCAGCGTTCTGGGACTAGCAGGAGGTGAGCAGTTCTTC

V gene: TRBV19
clone size: .
D gene: .
J gene: TRBJ1-1
CDR3 protein: CASSFRGTEAFF
CDR3 DNA: TGTGCCAGTAGTTTTAGGGGCACTGAAGCTTTCTTT

V gene: TRBV2
clone size: few
D gene: TRBD2
J gene: TRBJ2-1
CDR3 protein: CASSEGLAGVYSYNEQFF
CDR3 DNA: TGTGCCAGCAGTGAGGGACTAGCGGGGGTTTACTCCTACAATGAGCAGTTCTTC

V gene: TRBV11-3
clone size: .
D gene: TRBD1
J gene: TRBJ1-5
CDR3 protein: CASSLGAGTGYRGRNQPQHF
CDR3 DNA: TGTGCCAGCAGCTTAGGCGCCGGGACAGGCTACCGGGGGCGCAATCAGCCCCAGCATTTT

V gene: TRBV7-9
clone size: .
D gene: .
J gene: TRBJ1-4
CDR3 protein: CASSLREGPGGEKLFF
CDR3 DNA: TGTGCCAGCAGCTTACGTGAGGGCCCCGGTGGTGAAAAACTGTTTTTT

V gene: TRBV19
clone size: few
D gene: .
J gene: TRBJ1-4
CDR3 protein: CASSPTREKLFF
CDR3 DNA: TGTGCCAGTAGTCCGACACGCGAAAAACTGTTTTTT

V gene: TRBV2
clone size: .
D gene: .
J gene: TRBJ2-5
CDR3 protein: CASSAGETQYF
CDR3 DNA: TGTGCCAGCAGTGCGGGGGAGACCCAGTACTTC

V gene: TRBV2
clone size: .
D gene: .
J gene: TRBJ2-5
CDR3 protein: CASRAGGKGTQYF
CDR3 DNA: TGTGCCAGCCGGGCGGGTGGGAAGGGGACCCAGTACTTC

V gene: TRBV6-6
clone size: .
D gene: .
J gene: TRBJ2-5
CDR3 protein: CASSYPPLGTQYF
CDR3 DNA: TGTGCCAGCAGTTATCCCCCCCTAGGGACCCAGTACTTC

V gene: TRBV6-6
clone size: .
D gene: TRBD2
J gene: TRBJ2-4
CDR3 protein: CASSPGGQAKNIQYF
CDR3 DNA: TGTGCCAGCAGCCCGGGAGGGCAGGCCAAAAACATTCAGTACTTC

V gene: TRBV15
clone size: .
D gene: .
J gene: TRBJ2-7
CDR3 protein: CATSRREYSYEQYF
CDR3 DNA: TGTGCCACCAGCAGAAGGGAGTATTCCTACGAGCAGTACTTC

V gene: TRBV6-4
clone size: .
D gene: .
J gene: TRBJ2-2
CDR3 protein: CASSDSYRGANTGELFF
CDR3 DNA: TGTGCCAGCAGTGACAGTTATAGGGGTGCGAACACCGGGGAGCTGTTTTTT

V gene: TRBV10-1
clone size: .
D gene: .
J gene: TRBJ1-2
CDR3 protein: CASSESRDYGYTF
CDR3 DNA: TGCGCCAGCAGTGAGTCCCGAGACTATGGCTACACCTTC

V gene: TRBV30
clone size: .
D gene: TRBD1
J gene: TRBJ2-1
CDR3 protein: CAWSVRYRGSEQFF
CDR3 DNA: TGTGCCTGGAGTGTACGATACAGGGGAAGTGAGCAGTTCTTC

V gene: TRBV2
clone size: few
D gene: TRBD1
J gene: TRBJ2-5
CDR3 protein: CASTEQGAGETQYF
CDR3 DNA: TGTGCCAGCACTGAACAGGGGGCTGGGGAGACCCAGTACTTC

V gene: TRBV7-3
clone size: .
D gene: .
J gene: TRBJ2-5
CDR3 protein: CASSPWGGPETQYF
CDR3 DNA: TGTGCCAGCAGCCCGTGGGGGGGCCCAGAGACCCAGTACTTC

V gene: TRBV5-1
clone size: .
D gene: .
J gene: TRBJ1-1
CDR3 protein: CASSLEPGHKNTEAFF
CDR3 DNA: TGCGCCAGCAGCTTGGAGCCGGGACACAAGAACACTGAAGCTTTCTTT

V gene: TRBV9
clone size: .
D gene: .
J gene: TRBJ1-5
CDR3 protein: CASSAGEWSQPQHF
CDR3 DNA: TGTGCCAGCAGCGCGGGGGAGTGGAGTCAGCCCCAGCATTTT

V gene: TRBV5-1
clone size: .
D gene: .
J gene: TRBJ1-1
CDR3 protein: CASSLGGGAEAFF
CDR3 DNA: TGCGCCAGCAGCTTGGGGGGCGGCGCTGAAGCTTTCTTT

V gene: TRBV4-1
clone size: few
D gene: .
J gene: TRBJ1-1
CDR3 protein: CASSQEEGTRAFF
CDR3 DNA: TGCGCCAGCAGCCAAGAGGAGGGGACTCGAGCTTTCTTT

V gene: TRBV7-6
clone size: .
D gene: .
J gene: TRBJ1-6
CDR3 protein: CASSSDRGSSYNSPLHF
CDR3 DNA: TGTGCCAGCAGCTCGGATAGGGGGAGCTCCTATAATTCACCCCTCCACTTT

V gene: TRBV29-1
clone size: .
D gene: .
J gene: TRBJ1-1
CDR3 protein: CSVPGRGGVKSTEAFF
CDR3 DNA: TGCAGCGTTCCCGGAAGGGGGGGCGTTAAGAGCACTGAAGCTTTCTTT

V gene: TRBV27
clone size: .
D gene: .
J gene: TRBJ2-7
CDR3 protein: CASSPDSPKFMLGPGGYEQYF
CDR3 DNA: TGTGCCAGCAGTCCGGATTCCCCTAAATTTATGTTAGGCCCCGGGGGTTACGAGCAGTACTTC

V gene: TRBV18
clone size: .
D gene: TRBD1
J gene: TRBJ1-3
CDR3 protein: CASSRQGISGNTIYF
CDR3 DNA: TGTGCCAGCTCTCGACAGGGCATCTCTGGAAACACCATATATTTT

V gene: TRBV19
clone size: .
D gene: .
J gene: TRBJ1-3
CDR3 protein: CASSPAGRSSRNTIYF
CDR3 DNA: TGTGCCAGTAGTCCGGCGGGGCGAAGTTCTAGAAACACCATATATTTT

V gene: TRBV25-1
clone size: .
D gene: TRBD1
J gene: TRBJ1-1
CDR3 protein: CASSDVGQGETEAFF
CDR3 DNA: TGTGCCAGCAGTGACGTTGGGCAGGGGGAAACTGAAGCTTTCTTT

V gene: TRBV5-5
clone size: .
D gene: .
J gene: TRBJ1-5
CDR3 protein: CASSLSDSILGNQPQHF
CDR3 DNA: TGTGCCAGCAGCTTGTCGGACAGTATCCTTGGCAATCAGCCCCAGCATTTT

V gene: TRBV5-6
clone size: .
D gene: .
J gene: TRBJ2-4
CDR3 protein: CASSFGLNRLCGIQYF
CDR3 DNA: TGTGCCAGCAGCTTCGGATTGAACAGACTATGTGGCATTCAGTACTTC

V gene: TRBV11-3
clone size: .
D gene: .
J gene: TRBJ1-2
CDR3 protein: CASSLNRAINYGYTF
CDR3 DNA: TGTGCCAGCAGCTTAAACAGGGCGATAAACTATGGCTACACCTTC

V gene: TRBV19
clone size: .
D gene: .
J gene: TRBJ2-7
CDR3 protein: CASRQHQSYEQYF
CDR3 DNA: TGTGCCAGCAGACAGCATCAATCCTACGAGCAGTACTTC

V gene: TRBV6-4
clone size: .
D gene: .
J gene: TRBJ1-1
CDR3 protein: CASSDKASGGTEAFF
CDR3 DNA: TGTGCCAGCAGTGACAAGGCTTCGGGAGGTACTGAAGCTTTCTTT

V gene: TRBV6-6
clone size: .
D gene: TRBD1
J gene: TRBJ1-1
CDR3 protein: CASIDRGENTEAFF
CDR3 DNA: TGTGCCAGCATAGACAGGGGGGAAAACACTGAAGCTTTCTTT

V gene: TRBV4-1
clone size: .
D gene: TRBD1
J gene: TRBJ2-1
CDR3 protein: CAIRSAGTGNNEQFF
CDR3 DNA: TGCGCCATCCGCTCGGCCGGGACAGGCAACAATGAGCAGTTCTTC

V gene: TRBV5-1
clone size: .
D gene: .
J gene: TRBJ2-4
CDR3 protein: CASSLGVKNIQYF
CDR3 DNA: TGCGCCAGCAGCTTGGGCGTCAAAAACATTCAGTACTTC

V gene: TRBV7-2
clone size: .
D gene: .
J gene: TRBJ2-7
CDR3 protein: CASSLVRGSSYEQYF
CDR3 DNA: TGTGCCAGCAGCTTAGTTCGGGGGAGCTCCTACGAGCAGTACTTC

V gene: TRBV12-5
clone size: .
D gene: .
J gene: TRBJ1-1
CDR3 protein: CASGLGRQTGRGTEAFF
CDR3 DNA: TGTGCTAGTGGTTTGGGACGTCAAACAGGGAGAGGCACTGAAGCTTTCTTT

V gene: TRBV18
clone size: .
D gene: TRBD1
J gene: TRBJ1-5
CDR3 protein: CASSPGQGNQPQHF
CDR3 DNA: TGTGCCAGCTCACCCGGACAGGGGAATCAGCCCCAGCATTTT

V gene: TRBV10-3
clone size: .
D gene: TRBD1
J gene: TRBJ2-1
CDR3 protein: CAISGGQGFGEQFF
CDR3 DNA: TGTGCCATCAGCGGAGGACAGGGTTTTGGTGAGCAGTTCTTC

V gene: TRBV5-1
clone size: .
D gene: .
J gene: TRBJ2-3
CDR3 protein: CASSRSGTFLTDTQYF
CDR3 DNA: TGCGCCAGCAGCCGTTCCGGGACATTCCTCACAGATACGCAGTATTTT

V gene: TRBV9
clone size: .
D gene: .
J gene: TRBJ2-1
CDR3 protein: CASSVTPGTPYNEQFF
CDR3 DNA: TGTGCCAGCAGCGTAACCCCCGGGACACCTTACAATGAGCAGTTCTTC

V gene: TRBV6-6
clone size: .
D gene: TRBD2
J gene: TRBJ2-7
CDR3 protein: CASRGPGLTYEQYF
CDR3 DNA: TGTGCCAGCAGGGGACCGGGACTAACCTACGAGCAGTACTTC

V gene: TRBV5-4
clone size: few
D gene: .
J gene: TRBJ1-6
CDR3 protein: CASSTAPSSYNSPLHF
CDR3 DNA: TGTGCCAGCAGCACAGCCCCGAGCTCCTATAATTCACCCCTCCACTTT

V gene: TRBV29-1
clone size: .
D gene: .
J gene: TRBJ1-1
CDR3 protein: CSVEPGNTEAFF
CDR3 DNA: TGCAGCGTTGAACCAGGGAACACTGAAGCTTTCTTT

V gene: TRBV4-1
clone size: .
D gene: .
J gene: TRBJ1-2
CDR3 protein: CASSPNEQARSGYTF
CDR3 DNA: TGCGCCAGCAGCCCCAATGAACAGGCGCGGAGTGGCTACACCTTC

V gene: TRBV5-1
clone size: .
D gene: TRBD2
J gene: TRBJ2-5
CDR3 protein: CASSYSLLSGGYQETQYF
CDR3 DNA: TGCGCCAGCAGCTACTCCCTTCTTAGCGGGGGGTACCAAGAGACCCAGTACTTC

V gene: TRBV6-6
clone size: .
D gene: TRBD1
J gene: TRBJ2-7
CDR3 protein: CASSYSGDSSYEQYF
CDR3 DNA: TGTGCCAGCAGTTACTCGGGGGACAGCTCCTACGAGCAGTACTTC

V gene: TRBV10-3
clone size: few
D gene: .
J gene: TRBJ1-1
CDR3 protein: CAITPQTGNTEAFF
CDR3 DNA: TGTGCCATCACCCCCCAAACAGGGAATACTGAAGCTTTCTTT

V gene: TRBV19
clone size: .
D gene: .
J gene: TRBJ1-3
CDR3 protein: CASIGQGAGNTIYF
CDR3 DNA: TGTGCCAGTATCGGGCAAGGGGCTGGAAACACCATATATTTT

V gene: TRBV19
clone size: once
D gene: TRBD1
J gene: TRBJ1-5
CDR3 protein: CASVGTEFNQPQHF
CDR3 DNA: TGTGCCAGTGTGGGGACAGAGTTCAATCAGCCCCAGCATTTT